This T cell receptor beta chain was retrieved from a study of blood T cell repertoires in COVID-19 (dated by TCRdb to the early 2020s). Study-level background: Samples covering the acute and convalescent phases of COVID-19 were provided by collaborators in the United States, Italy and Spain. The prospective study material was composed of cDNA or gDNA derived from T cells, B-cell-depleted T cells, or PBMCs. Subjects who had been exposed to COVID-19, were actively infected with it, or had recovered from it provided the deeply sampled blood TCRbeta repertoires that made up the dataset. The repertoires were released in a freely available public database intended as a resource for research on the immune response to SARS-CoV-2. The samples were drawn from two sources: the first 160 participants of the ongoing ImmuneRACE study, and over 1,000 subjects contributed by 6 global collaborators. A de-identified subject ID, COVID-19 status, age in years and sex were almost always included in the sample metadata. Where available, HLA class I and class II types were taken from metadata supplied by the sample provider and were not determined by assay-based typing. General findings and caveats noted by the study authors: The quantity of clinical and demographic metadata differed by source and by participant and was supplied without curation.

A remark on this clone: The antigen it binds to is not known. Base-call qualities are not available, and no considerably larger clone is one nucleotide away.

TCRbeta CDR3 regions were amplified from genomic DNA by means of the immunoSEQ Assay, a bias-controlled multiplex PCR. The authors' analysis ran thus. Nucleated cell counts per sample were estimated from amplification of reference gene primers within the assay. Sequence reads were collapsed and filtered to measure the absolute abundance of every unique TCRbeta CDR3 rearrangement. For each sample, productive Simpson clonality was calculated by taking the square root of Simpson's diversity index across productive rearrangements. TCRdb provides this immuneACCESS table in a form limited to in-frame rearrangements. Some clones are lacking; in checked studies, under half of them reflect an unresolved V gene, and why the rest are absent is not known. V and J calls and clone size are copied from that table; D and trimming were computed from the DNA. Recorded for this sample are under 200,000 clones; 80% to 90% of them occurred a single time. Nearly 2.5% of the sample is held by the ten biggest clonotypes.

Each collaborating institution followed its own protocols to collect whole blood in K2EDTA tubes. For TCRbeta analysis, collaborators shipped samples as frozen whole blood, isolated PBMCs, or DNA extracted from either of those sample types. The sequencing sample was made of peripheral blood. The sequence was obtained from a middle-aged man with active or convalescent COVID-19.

The nucleotide sequence is TGTGCCTGGAGTGTGAGGGGGCGCGATGGAAACACCATATATTTT. Translation gives CAWSVRGRDGNTIYF. Rearrangement joined TRBV30 to TRBJ1-3, with 7 bases matching TRBD1. Taken from cysteine to phenylalanine, the CDR3 has 15 residues. Kept here is only the CDR3 DNA, which spans 45 bases and is read in frame from base 1. The germline V gene (reference sequence) provides CDR1 GTSNPN and CDR2 SVGIG. V lost 0 bases and J lost 3 bases, and the count of bases not matched to a germline gene is 5.